The 4 T cell receptor beta chains below were found in one sample sequenced in a study of blood T cell repertoires in COVID-19. Assay used: immunoSEQ multiplex PCR; TCRdb lists only in-frame clones, some missing. The sample consists of 490,000 or so clones, 70% to 90% of them appearing once. Input material: PBMCs or T cells enriched from blood (not recorded which). The origin of the receptors is a woman in her 40s who had recovered from COVID-19.

The chain uses TRBV5-1 and TRBJ1-4; unclear D gene. The ends were cut back, 0 bases at V and 1 base at J, with 7 bases in the middle. CDR3 length: 15 amino acids. CDR1 is SGHRS and CDR2 is YFSETQ in the germline V gene. Here the CDR3 DNA reads TGCGCCAGCAGCTTGGCCGGTGAAACTAATGAAAAACTGTTTTTT. It codes for CASSLAGETNEKLFF.

V usage is TRBV30 and J usage is TRBJ2-5; 7 bases fit TRBD2. The CDR3 is 17 residues long. The germline CDR1 and CDR2 sequences are GTSNPN and SVGIG (reference sequence). J lost 5 bases, V lost 2 bases, and 17 bases had no gene match. CDR3 protein: CAWSQKGAGRVGETQYF. The CDR3 bases are TGTGCCTGGAGTCAGAAAGGAGCGGGAAGGGTCGGGGAGACCCAGTACTTC.

This chain connects TRBV27 to TRBJ1-2; D remains ambiguous. Looked up from germline, CDR1 is MNHEY and CDR2 is SMNVEV (reference sequence). V shed 0 bases and J shed 4 bases, with 6 bases lying between them. The CDR3 is 13 residues long. CDR3: CASSLSASYGYTF. For the CDR3, the DNA is TGTGCCAGCAGTTTATCGGCCAGCTATGGCTACACCTTC.

J is TRBJ1-2 and V is TRBV4-1; tentative D call: TRBD1 (5 bases). Looked up from germline, CDR1 is MGHRA and CDR2 is YSYEKL. V dropped 3 bases and J dropped 0 bases, with 8 bases sitting between them. The CDR3 sequence is 14 residues long. This CDR3 is CASSHGGANYGYTF. The CDR3 DNA reads TGCGCCAGCAGCCATGGAGGGGCTAACTATGGCTACACCTTC.